This T cell receptor beta chain was identified during a study of early T cells in non-severe SARS-CoV-2 infection. Study in general: Chains stayed unpaired after sequencing of bulk RNA from unsorted whole blood. Findings of the study overall: Matching results from VDJdb favored anti-spike CD8 responses, leaving private and CD4 specificities undetected.

This clonotype was found many times. Its target is not known. cDNA molecules, individually, were tagged with unique molecular identifiers. Each CDR3 protein is one row after TCRdb ran MiXCR on the 5' RACE reads. The sample lists tens of thousands of distinct CDR3 sequences, 9.5% to 13% occurring once. V was shortened by 11 bases and J by 3 bases, with 20 bases between the two germline ends. The CDR3 extends over 14 amino acids. The germline V gene encodes CDR1 MGHDK and CDR2 SYGVNS. The gene calls are TRBV25-1 and TRBJ2-7; D may be TRBD1 (6 bases). The sequence was obtained from an adult who was a healthcare worker with PCR-confirmed SARS-CoV-2 infection or an uninfected control (not recorded which). The source material was whole blood. The DNA for the CDR3 is TGTGCCTCCTATCGACAGGCCGGGCTCTACGAGCAGTACTTC. Its translation: CASYRQAGLYEQYF.